This TCR beta chain came from a study of OX40 agonist ivuxolimab in advanced cancers. For the wider study: Ivuxolimab was a fully human IgG2 agonistic monoclonal antibody targeting the costimulatory receptor OX40 (CD134). Peripheral TCRbeta sequencing aimed to test whether ivuxolimab altered TCR sequence diversity and caused clonal T-cell expansion. Patients were allowed to have had prior anti-PD-1, anti-PD-L1 or anti-CTLA-4 therapy, and more than 30% of the dose-escalation patients had previously received checkpoint inhibitors. Of the 50 to 55 dose-escalation patients, hepatocellular carcinoma was present in about 20, melanoma in approximately 15, renal cell carcinoma in 9 and head and neck cancer in 9. A male proportion of around 83% and a mean age of 60 years, ranging from 23 to 79, were recorded for the dose-escalation cohort. The paper reports the monotherapy dose-escalation portion (N ≈ 52 patients) of the phase I ivuxolimab trial. Intravenous ivuxolimab was administered to patients every 2 weeks at six dose levels: 0.01, 0.1, 0.3, 1.5, 3 and 10 mg/kg. Three dose-escalation patients achieved partial responses, one with hepatocellular carcinoma and two with cutaneous melanoma.

Genomic DNA was extracted from sorted cells for sequencing of the TCRbeta CDR3 region. TCRbeta CDR3 regions were sequenced using the immunoSEQ Assay. TCRdb mirrors the immuneACCESS table, restricted to in-frame sequences. Some clones are absent from its copies; in checked studies, under half trace to an unresolved V gene, and the reason for the others is unknown. The sample table records 73,000 or so clones; roughly 90% of these occur just once. Jointly, the top ten make up over 0.35% of the sample. Patients with a history of autoimmune disease or receiving systemic immunosuppression were excluded from the trial. Peripheral blood for TCR sequencing was collected from all dose cohorts at baseline, on cycle 4 day 1, and on cycle 7 day 1. The samples were drawn from a first-in-human, open-label, multicenter phase I dose-escalation trial of ivuxolimab. Adults with locally advanced or metastatic melanoma, renal cell, hepatocellular, or head and neck squamous cell carcinoma were enrolled in the trial. Before TCR sequencing, CD4+ T cells and CD8+ T cells from peripheral blood were sorted into separate populations.

Overall study outcomes, separate from this receptor: At doses of 0.1 to 3.0 mg/kg, clonal expansion of both CD4+ and CD8+ blood T cells was observed from baseline to week 6. In partial responders in the 0.1-3.0 mg/kg groups, normalized peripheral clonal expansion was found to be among the lowest, especially among CD8+ T cells. After ivuxolimab, more expanded clones were found on average in CD8+ T cells than in CD4+ T cells. Low levels of normalized T-cell clonal expansion were also seen in some patients who did not respond. Which antigens the clonally expanded peripheral T cells were specific for was not determined.

As for this clone: Its antigen specificity is not known. Per-base qualities were not stored, and no clone one base away is much larger.

CDR1 MNHNY and CDR2 SVGAGI were looked up in the germline V gene (reference sequence). From cysteine to phenylalanine, the CDR3 is 11 amino acids long. The sequence is cut down to CDR3 DNA, 33 bases in frame from base 1. V drops 4 bases and J drops 7 bases, leaving 8 bases in between. The sequenced sample was CD4+ or CD8+ T cells sorted from blood, obtained in a trial of the OX40 agonist ivuxolimab. The rearranged segments are TRBV6-6 and TRBJ2-7, with the D assignment possibly TRBD1 or TRBD2, given 5 matching bases for each. This TCR was recovered from an adult with an advanced solid tumor such as melanoma, head and neck, liver or kidney cancer. CDR3 region: CASSWGPEQYF. The DNA reads as follows: TGTGCCAGCAGTTGGGGACCTGAGCAGTACTTC.